The rows below give T cell receptor beta chains drawn from one sample of a study of blood T cell repertoires in COVID-19. Produced via immunoSEQ multiplex PCR; TCRdb's table is partial and in-frame only. The repertoire has 200,000 to 250,000 clones, approximately 86% of them found once; the top ten carry 4% to 6%. The sample comprised peripheral blood. All receptors derive from a woman older than 75 with active or convalescent COVID-19. CDR3s include the opening cysteine and the closing phenylalanine or tryptophan. The D gene is left open where the match is weak. A row's size may be missing; if present it is once, few, many or a size class.

V gene	clone size	D gene	J gene	CDR3 protein	CDR3 DNA
TRBV4-2	-	-	TRBJ2-1	CASSQGAQGNYNEQFF	TGTGCCAGCAGCCAAGGAGCGCAGGGGAACTACAATGAGCAGTTCTTC
TRBV19	few	-	TRBJ2-4	CASSAQTGNGDNIQYF	TGTGCCAGTAGTGCACAGACAGGCAACGGGGACAACATTCAGTACTTC
TRBV28	-	TRBD1	TRBJ1-1	CASWSLGQGAPTEAFF	TGTGCCAGCTGGAGTTTAGGACAGGGGGCCCCCACTGAAGCTTTCTTT
TRBV4-1	-	TRBD2	TRBJ2-5	CASSQDDRASGGQETQYF	TGCGCCAGCAGCCAAGATGATCGGGCTAGCGGGGGCCAAGAGACCCAGTACTTC
TRBV5-5	few	TRBD1	TRBJ1-3	CASSSARGDWAGNTIYF	TGTGCCAGCAGCTCAGCCAGGGGGGACTGGGCTGGAAACACCATATATTTT
TRBV5-1	-	TRBD1	TRBJ1-3	CASSSTGGASTGNTIYF	TGCGCCAGCAGCTCTACAGGGGGCGCGAGCACTGGAAACACCATATATTTT
TRBV12-3/TRBV12-4	-	-	TRBJ1-1	CASSFAAEAFF	TGTGCCAGCAGTTTCGCGGCTGAAGCTTTCTTT
TRBV4-1	-	-	TRBJ2-5	CASSRGDSDEETQYF	TGCGCCAGCAGCCGCGGTGATAGCGATGAGGAGACCCAGTACTTC
TRBV16	-	-	TRBJ1-6	CASSPRRTNSPLHF	TGTGCCAGCAGCCCTAGGCGTACCAATTCACCCCTCCACTTT
TRBV28	-	TRBD2	TRBJ2-7	CASSGRIYEQYF	TGTGCCAGCAGCGGGAGGATCTACGAGCAGTACTTC
TRBV10-2	-	-	TRBJ2-7	CASSGAGRSYEQYF	TGCGCCAGCAGTGGGGCAGGGAGGTCCTACGAGCAGTACTTC
TRBV2	-	TRBD2	TRBJ2-1	CASGASGSAYNEQFF	TGTGCCAGCGGAGCTAGCGGGAGTGCCTACAATGAGCAGTTCTTC
TRBV5-1	-	-	TRBJ1-1	CASSSQANTEAFF	TGCGCCAGCAGCTCCCAGGCGAACACTGAAGCTTTCTTT
TRBV24-1	-	TRBD1	TRBJ2-2	CAAGGFGDTGELFF	TGTGCCGCAGGGGGCTTTGGGGACACCGGGGAGCTGTTTTTT
TRBV21-1	-	-	TRBJ2-3	CASVLPSGRSASTDTQYF	TGTGCCAGCGTCCTGCCTAGCGGCAGAAGCGCTAGCACAGATACGCAGTATTTT
TRBV5-1	-	-	TRBJ1-1	CASSLGRLTEAFF	TGCGCCAGCAGCTTGGGACGGCTCACGGAGGCTTTCTTT
TRBV20-1	-	-	TRBJ2-1	CSASKWAGLYNEQFF	TGCAGTGCTAGTAAGTGGGCAGGACTATACAATGAGCAGTTCTTC
TRBV3-1/TRBV3-2	few	TRBD2	TRBJ2-5	CASSQSAGVRGETQYF	TGTGCCAGCAGCCAGTCAGCGGGGGTTCGAGGGGAGACCCAGTACTTC
TRBV6-1	-	TRBD1	TRBJ1-3	CASSEGRGRPGNTIYF	TGTGCCAGCAGTGAAGGCAGGGGGAGGCCTGGAAACACCATATATTTT
TRBV3-1/TRBV3-2	-	-	TRBJ1-5	CASSQSQGGGQPQHF	TGTGCCAGCAGCCAAAGTCAGGGTGGCGGTCAGCCCCAGCATTTT
TRBV5-1	-	TRBD1	TRBJ1-1	CASSWGTGSTEAFF	TGCGCCAGCAGCTGGGGGACAGGGTCCACTGAAGCTTTCTTT
TRBV28	-	-	TRBJ2-7	CASRGTPYEQYF	TGTGCCAGCAGGGGGACACCATACGAGCAGTACTTC
TRBV7-8	-	-	TRBJ2-2	CASSLTPGDNTGELFF	TGTGCCAGCAGCTTAACGCCAGGGGATAACACCGGGGAGCTGTTTTTT
TRBV6-2/TRBV6-3	once	-	TRBJ1-6	CASSTNNSPLHF	TGTGCCAGCAGCACTAATAATTCACCCCTCCACTTT
TRBV5-4	-	-	TRBJ1-5	CASSWGGGVGNQPQHF	TGTGCCAGCAGCTGGGGCGGAGGGGTGGGCAATCAGCCCCAGCATTTT
TRBV24-1	-	-	TRBJ1-1	CATSVGGPGTEAFF	TGTGCCACCAGTGTAGGGGGACCGGGCACTGAAGCTTTCTTT
TRBV29-1	-	TRBD2	TRBJ2-3	CSAGLAVPDTQYF	TGCAGCGCTGGACTAGCGGTCCCAGATACGCAGTATTTT
TRBV15	-	-	TRBJ1-6	CATSRDLTGLNSPLHF	TGTGCCACCAGCAGAGATCTTACAGGACTAAATTCACCCCTCCACTTT
TRBV11-2	once	-	TRBJ1-3	CASSLAFRGNTIYF	TGTGCCAGCAGCTTAGCGTTTCGGGGAAACACCATATATTTT
TRBV11-1	-	-	TRBJ2-5	CASSPGNGGETQYF	TGTGCCAGCAGCCCTGGCAATGGGGGGGAGACCCAGTACTTC
TRBV5-1	-	TRBD2	TRBJ2-1	CASSPTSGSGPEQFF	TGCGCCAGCAGCCCCACTAGCGGGAGTGGTCCTGAGCAGTTCTTC
TRBV28	-	TRBD2	TRBJ2-3	CASSLSGLAGGADTQYF	TGTGCCAGCAGTTTATCGGGACTAGCGGGAGGGGCAGATACGCAGTATTTT
TRBV15	-	-	TRBJ2-1	CATSRILSYNEQFF	TGTGCCACCAGCAGAATCTTGTCCTACAATGAGCAGTTCTTC
TRBV25-1	-	TRBD2	TRBJ2-2	CASSIAGGPGTGELFF	TGTGCCAGCAGCATAGCGGGAGGGCCGGGCACCGGGGAGCTGTTTTTT
TRBV3-1/TRBV3-2	-	-	TRBJ1-6	CASSKVPNSPLHF	TGTGCCAGCAGCAAAGTCCCAAATTCACCCCTCCACTTT
TRBV11-2	-	TRBD1	TRBJ1-4	CASRNYRGANEKLFF	TGTGCCAGCAGAAATTACAGGGGGGCTAATGAAAAACTGTTTTTT
TRBV5-1	-	-	TRBJ1-1	CASSFSLAEAFF	TGCGCCAGCAGCTTTTCCCTCGCTGAAGCTTTCTTT
TRBV6-5	-	TRBD1	TRBJ2-7	CASSRTGGAYEQYF	TGTGCCAGCAGTCGGACAGGGGGCGCCTACGAGCAGTACTTC
TRBV5-1	-	-	TRBJ1-1	CASSLLQGGGTEAFF	TGCGCCAGCAGCTTGCTCCAGGGAGGTGGCACTGAAGCTTTCTTT
TRBV20-1	-	-	TRBJ1-1	CSASRGALTEAFF	TGCAGTGCTAGTCGGGGGGCCCTCACTGAAGCTTTCTTT
TRBV9	-	TRBD1	TRBJ2-1	CASSPGQGAENEQFF	TGTGCCAGCAGCCCCGGACAGGGGGCAGAGAATGAGCAGTTCTTC
TRBV4-2	many	-	TRBJ2-1	CASSPGSSSYNEQFF	TGTGCCAGCAGCCCCGGGTCGAGCTCCTACAATGAGCAGTTCTTC
TRBV29-1	-	TRBD2	TRBJ2-7	CSVVTSAVYEQYF	TGCAGCGTGGTGACTAGCGCAGTCTACGAGCAGTACTTC
TRBV7-9	-	TRBD1	TRBJ2-2	CASSFDRAVELFF	TGTGCCAGCAGCTTCGACAGGGCAGTGGAGCTGTTTTTT
TRBV28	few	-	TRBJ1-2	CASSPLSPVHGYTF	TGTGCCAGCAGCCCCCTGTCCCCAGTTCATGGCTACACCTTC
TRBV3-1/TRBV3-2	-	TRBD1	TRBJ1-3	CASSQTGAAGNTIYF	TGTGCCAGCAGCCAAACAGGGGCCGCTGGAAACACCATATATTTT
TRBV4-1	-	TRBD1	TRBJ2-2	CASSPTGVTGELFF	TGCGCCAGCAGCCCTACAGGGGTGACCGGGGAGCTGTTTTTT
TRBV3-1/TRBV3-2	-	-	TRBJ1-2	CASSQVRNYGYTF	TGTGCCAGCAGCCAAGTGCGGAACTATGGCTACACCTTC
TRBV10-3	-	-	TRBJ2-6	CAISESLGAGANVLTF	TGTGCCATCAGTGAGTCGTTGGGAGCTGGGGCCAACGTCCTGACTTTC
TRBV28	-	TRBD1	TRBJ2-5	CASSSAPGQTQETQYF	TGTGCCAGCAGTTCCGCGCCGGGACAGACACAAGAGACCCAGTACTTC
TRBV27	-	TRBD2	TRBJ2-5	CASRPFPIAGGPLETQYF	TGTGCCAGCAGACCCTTCCCGATAGCGGGAGGGCCTCTCGAGACCCAGTACTTC